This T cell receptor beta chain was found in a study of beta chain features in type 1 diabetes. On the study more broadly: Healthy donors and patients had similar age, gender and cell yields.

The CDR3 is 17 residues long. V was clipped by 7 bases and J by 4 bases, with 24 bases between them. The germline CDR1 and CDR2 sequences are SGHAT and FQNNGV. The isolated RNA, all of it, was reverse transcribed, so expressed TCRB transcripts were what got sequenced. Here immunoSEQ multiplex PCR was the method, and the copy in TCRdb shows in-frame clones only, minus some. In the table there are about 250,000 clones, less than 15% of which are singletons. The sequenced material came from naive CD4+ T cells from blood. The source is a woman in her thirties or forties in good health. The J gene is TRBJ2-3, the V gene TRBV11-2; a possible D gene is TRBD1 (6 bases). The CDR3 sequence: CASNSPLPPDRADTQYF. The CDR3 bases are TGTGCCAGCAACTCACCCCTCCCCCCGGACAGAGCAGATACGCAGTATTTT.